This entry features one T cell receptor beta chain sequence. Antigen: not known. The sample belongs to a study of graft-versus-host responses after intestinal transplantation. The wider study: All recipients were given anti-thymocyte globulin induction, and tacrolimus and steroids were then administered for three to four years. Study-wide results and limits: Levels of circulating GvH clones at their peak were associated with early post-transplant HvG declines. Graft-donor T cell macrochimerism in patients accompanied high graft-versus-host to host-versus-graft clonal ratios in allografts.

Tissue processing of the graft released intraepithelial and lamina propria lymphocytes from it. Method: immunoSEQ multiplex PCR; TCRdb's copy keeps in-frame clones and lacks some. Of under 2,500 clones listed, around 81% are singletons. Germline V gene lookup returns CDR1 MNHEY and CDR2 SVGAGI. V shed 6 bases and J 6 bases; nucleotides not matched to a gene: 7. The length of the CDR3 is 14 residues. This sequence was found in a human patient who received an intestinal transplant, so some T cells may come from the graft donor. The sequencing here drew on ileum tissue, taken 18 days after transplant. The rearrangement joins TRBV6-5 to TRBJ1-5; 8 bases agree with TRBD1. The chain's CDR3 is CASSPFQGAQPQHF. The CDR3 DNA follows: TGTGCCAGCAGCCCGTTCCAGGGGGCTCAGCCCCAGCATTTT.